This T cell receptor (beta chain) is drawn from a study of identical twins. A few counts support this clonotype. Germline V gives CDR1 SGHRS, CDR2 YFSETQ. V lost 0 bases and J lost 4, with 14 bases in between. The CDR3 totals 16 residues. The authors used template switching to add a universal primer site and gave cDNA unique molecular identifiers. TCRdb independently ran MiXCR on the 5' RACE reads; one entry per CDR3 protein. The sample holds over 550,000 distinct CDR3 sequences; around 7.5% are singletons and the top ten take roughly 1.6%. The same sample was also used in a study of yellow fever vaccine responses in identical twins. From that paper: Vaccine T cell responses of twins reportedly seemed partly convergent and partly personalized.

The chain is built from TRBV5-1 and TRBJ2-1, with TRBD2 as a possible D gene (6 bases). Material: PBMCs. This TCR was recovered from a woman younger than 30 in good health. The CDR3 is CASSLDGGVSYNEQFF. In DNA, the CDR3 is TGCGCCAGCAGCTTGGACGGGGGAGTGTCTTACAATGAGCAGTTCTTC.